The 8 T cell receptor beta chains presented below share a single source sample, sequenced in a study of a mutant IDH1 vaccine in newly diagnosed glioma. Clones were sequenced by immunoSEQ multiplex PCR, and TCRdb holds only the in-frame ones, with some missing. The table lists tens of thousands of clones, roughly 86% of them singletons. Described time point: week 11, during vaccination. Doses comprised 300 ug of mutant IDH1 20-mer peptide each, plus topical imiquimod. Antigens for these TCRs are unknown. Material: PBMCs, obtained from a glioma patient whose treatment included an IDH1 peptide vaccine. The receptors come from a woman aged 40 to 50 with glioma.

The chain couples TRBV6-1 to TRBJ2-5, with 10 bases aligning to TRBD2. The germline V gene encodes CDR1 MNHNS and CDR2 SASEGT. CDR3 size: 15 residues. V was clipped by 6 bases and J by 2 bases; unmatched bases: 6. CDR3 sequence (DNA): TGTGCCAGCAGAAAATATAGCGGGAGGCAAGAGACCCAGTACTTC. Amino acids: CASRKYSGRQETQYF.

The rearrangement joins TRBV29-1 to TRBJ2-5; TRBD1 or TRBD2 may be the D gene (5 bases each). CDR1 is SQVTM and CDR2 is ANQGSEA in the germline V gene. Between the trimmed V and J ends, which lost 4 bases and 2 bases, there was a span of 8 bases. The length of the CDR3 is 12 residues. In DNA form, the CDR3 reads TGCAGCGTTGGGGGGTCACAAGAGACCCAGTACTTC. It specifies CSVGGSQETQYF.

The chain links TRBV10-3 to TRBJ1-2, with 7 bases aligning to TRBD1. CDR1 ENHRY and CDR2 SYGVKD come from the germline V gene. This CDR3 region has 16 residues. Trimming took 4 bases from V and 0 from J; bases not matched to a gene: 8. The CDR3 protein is CAISGSGTVTNYGYTF. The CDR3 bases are TGTGCCATCAGTGGATCCGGGACAGTGACTAACTATGGCTACACCTTC.

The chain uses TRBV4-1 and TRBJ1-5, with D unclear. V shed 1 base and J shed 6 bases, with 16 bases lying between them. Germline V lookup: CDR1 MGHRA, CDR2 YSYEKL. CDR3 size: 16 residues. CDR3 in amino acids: CASSQVWGGGSQPQHF. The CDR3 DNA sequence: TGCGCCAGCAGCCAAGTCTGGGGAGGTGGTAGTCAGCCCCAGCATTTT.

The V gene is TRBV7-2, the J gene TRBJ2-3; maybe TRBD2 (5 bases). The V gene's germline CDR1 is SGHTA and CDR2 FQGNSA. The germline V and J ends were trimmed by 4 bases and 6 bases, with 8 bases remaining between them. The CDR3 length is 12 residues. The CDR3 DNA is TGTGCCAGCAGCTCAGCGGTGGATACGCAGTATTTT. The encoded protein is CASSSAVDTQYF.

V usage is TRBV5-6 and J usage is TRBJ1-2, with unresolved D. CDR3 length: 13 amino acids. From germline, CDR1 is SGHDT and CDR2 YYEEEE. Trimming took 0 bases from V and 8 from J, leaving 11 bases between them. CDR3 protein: CASSLDRAYGYTF. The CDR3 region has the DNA TGTGCCAGCAGCTTGGATCGGGCGTACGGCTACACCTTC.

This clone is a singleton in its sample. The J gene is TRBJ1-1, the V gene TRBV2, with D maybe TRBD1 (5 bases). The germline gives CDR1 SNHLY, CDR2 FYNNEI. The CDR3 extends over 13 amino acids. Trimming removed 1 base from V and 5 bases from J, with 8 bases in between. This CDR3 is CASSEVGGTEAFF. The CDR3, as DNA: TGTGCCAGCAGTGAAGTTGGGGGTACTGAAGCTTTCTTT.

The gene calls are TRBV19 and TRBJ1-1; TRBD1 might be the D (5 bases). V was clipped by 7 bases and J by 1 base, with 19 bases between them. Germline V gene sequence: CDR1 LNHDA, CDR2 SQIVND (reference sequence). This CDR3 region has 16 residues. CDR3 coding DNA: TGTGCCAGTACTCGGGGGATTTTCTCTTCGAACACTGAAGCTTTCTTT. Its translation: CASTRGIFSSNTEAFF.